Following are 20 T cell receptor beta chains from one sample sequenced in a study of cytomegalovirus exposure and HLA in healthy donors. In the PCR, 60 Vbeta and 13 Jbeta primers were used. Method: immunoSEQ multiplex PCR; TCRdb's copy keeps in-frame clones and lacks some. The sample's table shows fewer than 50,000 clones. Sequenced material: PBMCs. These TCRs come from a male donor in good health and CMV-seronegative.

The V call is TRBV2, the J call TRBJ1-5, with TRBD1 matching over 12 bases. CDR3 length equals 14 residues. From germline, CDR1 is SNHLY and CDR2 FYNNEI. V was clipped by 8 bases and J by 7 bases; unmatched bases: 6. CDR3 in DNA: TGTGCCAGCGGGGGCGGGACAGGGGGCCAGCCCCAGCATTTT. It is translated as CASGGGTGGQPQHF.

The chain is built from TRBV30 and TRBJ1-4; weak D call: TRBD1 (6 bases). The CDR3 is 15 amino acids. The V and J ends lost 4 bases and 1 base respectively, with 13 bases between them. Germline CDR1 and CDR2: GTSNPN and SVGIG (reference sequence). The CDR3 bases are TGTGCCTGGACCGCCACCAGGGGAACTAATGAAAAACTGTTTTTT. Protein sequence: CAWTATRGTNEKLFF.

The V gene is TRBV6-5, the J gene TRBJ1-1, with D unclear. In germline, CDR1 is MNHEY, CDR2 SVGAGI. The CDR3 is made up of 13 amino acids. V gave up 0 bases and J gave up 10 bases, with 12 bases separating them. CDR3 amino acids: CASSYSGARGAFF. DNA of the CDR3: TGTGCCAGCAGTTACTCGGGTGCCCGCGGAGCTTTCTTT.

The chain carries TRBV7-3 and TRBJ2-3, with a possible D match to TRBD2 (6 bases). From germline, CDR1 is SGHTA and CDR2 FQGTGA. There are 12 residues in the CDR3. V shed 3 bases and J shed 6 bases, with 7 bases lying between them. CDR3 in amino acids: CASSFGRDTQYF. The DNA of the CDR3 is TGTGCCAGCAGCTTTGGGAGGGATACGCAGTATTTT.

The genes are TRBV5-1 and TRBJ2-3; maybe TRBD2 (5 bases). The germline V gene has CDR1 SGHRS and CDR2 YFSETQ. Trimming took off 4 bases at V and 9 bases at J, with 12 bases between the two ends. This CDR3 is built from 12 residues. DNA for the CDR3: TGCGCCAGCAGCCCTGAAGGAGGCACGCAGTATTTT. The encoded protein is CASSPEGGTQYF.

The chain has TRBV2 and TRBJ2-5; 7 bases are shared with TRBD1. The germline CDR1 and CDR2 sequences are SNHLY and FYNNEI. J was trimmed by 0 bases and V by 8 bases; bases with no gene match: 9. CDR3 length: 15 amino acids. CDR3 region: CASADRRNYQETQYF. CDR3 DNA: TGTGCCAGCGCGGACAGGCGAAACTACCAAGAGACCCAGTACTTC. Using reference TRBV2 and TRBJ2-5 for the parts outside the CDR3, the full variable domain is EPEVTQTPSHQVTQMGQEVILRCVPISNHLYFYWYRQILGQKVEFLVSFYNNEISEKSEIFDDQFSVERPDGSNFTLKIRSTKLEDSAMYFCASADRRNYQETQYFGPGTRLLVL.

This chain uses TRBV28 with TRBJ2-1, with D possibly TRBD1 on 6 matching bases. Germline CDR1 and CDR2: MDHEN and SYDVKM. The germline V and J ends were trimmed by 5 bases and 10 bases, with 24 bases remaining between them. The CDR3 has 16 residues. The CDR3 spells CASSTYQGWGPWEQFF. The CDR3 region has the DNA TGTGCCAGCAGTACATATCAGGGGTGGGGCCCATGGGAGCAGTTCTTC.

The chain combines TRBV5-1 with TRBJ2-3; 14 nucleotides line up with TRBD2. Germline lookup yields CDR1 SGHRS and CDR2 YFSETQ. V shed 7 bases and J 6 bases; nucleotides not matched to a gene: 10. This CDR3 has 16 amino acids. The CDR3 DNA sequence: TGCGCCAGCGCAAGAGGACTAGCGGGAGGAGGGGATACGCAGTATTTT. This encodes CASARGLAGGGDTQYF.

The V call is TRBV6-6, the J call TRBJ2-6, with D maybe TRBD1 (5 bases). Germline V lookup: CDR1 MNHNY, CDR2 SVGAGI (reference sequence). CDR3 length equals 13 residues. Trimming stripped 6 bases from V and 4 bases from J, with 7 bases between. This CDR3 is CASRAGGANVLTF. CDR3 nucleotide sequence: TGTGCCAGCAGGGCAGGGGGGGCCAACGTCCTGACTTTC.

The chain has TRBV10-3 and TRBJ2-7; D is possibly TRBD1 (8 bases). The CDR3 runs 15 residues. V was shortened by 3 bases and J by 8 bases, with 20 bases between the two germline ends. Per germline, CDR1 ENHRY and CDR2 SYGVKD. The CDR3 DNA is TGTGCCATCAGTGACGGGGGGACAGGCAGTATCAAGCAGTACTTC. It codes for CAISDGGTGSIKQYF.

Regarding this clone: This sample also contains other DNA sequences that code for the same CDR3. CDR3 sequence: CASRSGLAGLYEQYF. The CDR3 DNA sequence: TGTGCCAGCAGATCCGGACTAGCGGGATTATACGAGCAGTACTTC. The chain carries TRBV27 and TRBJ2-7, with 12 bases that match TRBD2. V shed 6 bases, J shed 4 bases, and the junction held 7 bases outside the gene matches. The CDR3 has 15 residues. Germline V CDR1 and CDR2: MNHEY, SMNVEV (reference sequence).

As DNA, the CDR3 is TGTGCCAGCAGCTCAAGGACTAGCGGGAGGCGCACAGATACGCAGTATTTT. Its protein product is CASSSRTSGRRTDTQYF. The J gene is TRBJ2-3, the V gene TRBV5-4; 14 positions match TRBD2. The CDR3 loop spans 17 amino acids. The J segment lost 1 base and the V segment lost 3 bases, leaving 4 bases of the junction unmatched. Germline CDR1 SGHNT, CDR2 YYREEE (reference sequence).

The chain has TRBV2 and TRBJ1-2, with 7 bases fitting TRBD1. The CDR3 length is 14 residues. Germline V gives CDR1 SNHLY, CDR2 FYNNEI. V shed 4 bases, J shed 4 bases, and the junction held 6 bases outside the gene matches. The CDR3 DNA is TGTGCCAGCAGTGGACAGGGTGAGGGCTATGGCTACACCTTC. It yields the protein CASSGQGEGYGYTF.

The genes are TRBV6-5 and TRBJ2-1; weak D call: TRBD2 (5 bases). Trimming stripped 8 bases from V and 6 bases from J, with 11 bases between. The germline gives CDR1 MNHEY, CDR2 SVGAGI. The CDR3 extends over 12 amino acids. The CDR3 sequence: CASGGLSNEQFF. The CDR3 bases are TGTGCCAGCGGAGGTCTTTCCAATGAGCAGTTCTTC.

The chain has TRBV6-5 and TRBJ2-1, with a weak D call TRBD1 (5 bases). This CDR3 is 13 amino acids long. V dropped 5 bases and J dropped 7 bases, with 12 bases sitting between them. CDR1 MNHEY and CDR2 SVGAGI come from the germline V gene. CDR3 protein: CASSPSGLNEQFF. For the CDR3, the DNA is TGTGCCAGCAGTCCGTCAGGGCTTAATGAGCAGTTCTTC.

V is TRBV25-1 and J is TRBJ2-5; the match to TRBD1 covers 9 bases. Trimming removed 6 bases from V and 6 bases from J; junction bases left unmatched: 5. The germline V gene encodes CDR1 MGHDK and CDR2 SYGVNS. The CDR3 length is 13 residues. This CDR3 reads CASSGTGLKTQYF. CDR3 DNA sequence: TGTGCCAGCAGCGGGACAGGGTTGAAGACCCAGTACTTC.

V is TRBV9 and J is TRBJ2-7; 9 bases line up with TRBD1. The CDR3 runs 15 residues. Germline V CDR1 and CDR2: SGDLS, YYNGEE. V shed 2 bases, J shed 4 bases, and the junction held 7 bases outside the gene matches. The CDR3 DNA reads as TGTGCCAGCAGCGTCACGGGACAGGGTGGATACGAGCAGTACTTC. Its translation is CASSVTGQGGYEQYF.

The chain links TRBV5-1 to TRBJ2-1; 13 bases fit TRBD2. The CDR3 is 16 amino acids. Per germline, CDR1 SGHRS and CDR2 YFSETQ. V lost 1 base, J lost 7 bases, and 5 bases stayed unmatched. Here the CDR3 reads CASSLTRTSGSNEQFF. DNA of the CDR3: TGCGCCAGCAGCTTGACGAGGACTAGCGGGAGTAATGAGCAGTTCTTC.

J is TRBJ2-1 and V is TRBV5-1, with D perhaps TRBD1 (5 bases). Germline V gene sequence: CDR1 SGHRS, CDR2 YFSETQ. The CDR3 runs to 15 residues. Trimming shortened V by 6 bases and J by 2 bases, and 15 bases separated the two germline ends. The CDR3 DNA sequence: TGCGCCAGCAAGGACCGTAGGGGCGCCTACAATGAGCAGTTCTTC. As protein: CASKDRRGAYNEQFF.

The rearrangement joins TRBV7-9 to TRBJ1-6; D may be TRBD1 (6 bases). V gave up 1 base and J gave up 7 bases, with 11 bases separating them. CDR3 size: 15 residues. The germline CDR1 and CDR2 sequences are SEHNR and FQNEAQ (reference sequence). DNA of the CDR3: TGTGCCAGCAGCTTAGGACAGGTCGACAATTCACCCCTCCACTTT. Encoded protein: CASSLGQVDNSPLHF.